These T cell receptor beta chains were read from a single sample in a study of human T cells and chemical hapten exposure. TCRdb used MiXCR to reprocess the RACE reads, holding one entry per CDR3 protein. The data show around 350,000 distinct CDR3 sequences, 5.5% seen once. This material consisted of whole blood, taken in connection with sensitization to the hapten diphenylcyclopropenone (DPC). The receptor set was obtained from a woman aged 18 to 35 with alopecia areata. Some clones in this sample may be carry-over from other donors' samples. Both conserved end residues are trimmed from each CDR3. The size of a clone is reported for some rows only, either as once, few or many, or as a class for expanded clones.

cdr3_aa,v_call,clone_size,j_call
ASSLNRGGPTDTQY,TRBV28,.,TRBJ2-3
AISSGTLDEQY,TRBV10-3,.,TRBJ2-7
ASRGVMNNEQF,TRBV7-2,.,TRBJ2-1
ASSQGGTHQPQH,TRBV7-2,many,TRBJ1-5
ASSQDAVQLHYGYT,TRBV4-2,many,TRBJ1-2
ASSHREWTNTGELF,TRBV14,many,TRBJ2-2
ASSLGQGLNYEQY,TRBV5-1,.,TRBJ2-7
ASSYGIYTEAF,TRBV6-6,few,TRBJ1-1
ASSPRWRGTDTQY,TRBV3-1,few,TRBJ2-3
ASSLGQKTDGYGYT,TRBV7-2,few,TRBJ1-2
ASSPGTEDYGYT,TRBV12-3/TRBV12-4,many,TRBJ1-2
ASRDMNTEAF,TRBV6-2/TRBV6-3,.,TRBJ1-1
ASSLVVQLAGELF,TRBV7-9,few,TRBJ2-2
ASSPTIAGGRDTQY,TRBV7-2,few,TRBJ2-3
ASSLQGLATDTQY,TRBV7-9,.,TRBJ2-3
SAHATGQENTEAF,TRBV20-1,.,TRBJ1-1
ASSEGGGRHGYT,TRBV6-1,few,TRBJ1-2
ASSQAGGRTDTQY,TRBV4-2,few,TRBJ2-3
ASSPAGGAYNEQF,TRBV5-4,.,TRBJ2-1
ASSYSRQYEQY,TRBV6-2/TRBV6-3,.,TRBJ2-7
ASSTGLTEAF,TRBV5-1,many,TRBJ1-1
ASSLGLAGTYSSTDTQY,TRBV5-4,many,TRBJ2-3
ASMIRGGKQF,TRBV12-3/TRBV12-4,.,TRBJ2-1
ASSPLRDGYGYT,TRBV6-2/TRBV6-3,many,TRBJ1-2
SAAGTDNTDTQY,TRBV20-1,.,TRBJ2-3
ASFTGNTEAF,TRBV19,.,TRBJ1-1